This T cell receptor (beta chain) was obtained from a study of cytomegalovirus exposure and HLA in healthy donors. General observations from the study: Common viral pathogens seemed, in a later analysis, to connect with several of the most significant clusters. Despite most TCR sequences being rare, some public TCRs occurred in many donors. An Asian-associated ancestry cluster reportedly showed fewer N-insertions than the roughly 670-donor mean in a later analysis.

Looked up from germline, CDR1 is SEHNR and CDR2 is FQNEAQ (reference sequence). The CDR3 loop spans 13 amino acids. The PCR used 60 Vbeta and 13 Jbeta primers. Clones were read by immunoSEQ multiplex PCR, and TCRdb kept only the in-frame ones, dropping some. Of about 270,000 clones in the sample, about 66% are singletons; the top ten hold under 2.5%. At the time of sampling, donors were nominally healthy, though unrecorded immune exposures were likely. Turning to this clone: Its antigen is not identified. The junction differs from germline at one of its ends, possibly a read error.

The genes are TRBV7-9 and TRBJ1-2; 7 nucleotides match TRBD1. This clonotype was sampled from a female donor in good health and CMV-seronegative. The sample was PBMCs. The CDR3 protein is CSSSRQGGDGYTF. CDR3 DNA sequence: TGTTCCAGCAGCCGACAGGGTGGGGATGGCTACACCTTC.